These T cell receptor beta chains were read from a single sample in a study of T cells in Graves' hyperthyroidism and ophthalmopathy. TCRdb itself ran the multiplex PCR reads through MiXCR, one entry per CDR3 protein. This sample carries 450,000 to 650,000 distinct CDR3 sequences, about a sixth of them seen once, and the ten largest clones take 17%. The source material was blood. These receptors all stem from a woman younger than 30 with Graves' ophthalmopathy. The CDR3 runs from the conserved cysteine through the conserved F or W. A D gene is named only where the DNA matches it firmly. Not all rows give a size; the values are once, few, many and, for expanded clones, a class.

V gene: TRBV4-2
J gene: TRBJ2-5
clone size: NA
D gene: NA
CDR3 DNA: TGTGCCAGCAGCCCAGAGGGAAACCAAGAGACCCAGTACTTC
CDR3 protein: CASSPEGNQETQYF

V gene: TRBV27
J gene: TRBJ1-4
clone size: NA
D gene: NA
CDR3 DNA: TGTGCCAGCAGTCAAAGCGCCAGGGCCCCTGGGGAAAAACTGTTTTTT
CDR3 protein: CASSQSARAPGEKLFF

V gene: TRBV7-3
J gene: TRBJ2-1
clone size: many
D gene: TRBD2
CDR3 DNA: TGTGCCAGCAGCTTAGGTCCAGCGGGGGGGCACAATGAGCAGTTCTTC
CDR3 protein: CASSLGPAGGHNEQFF

V gene: TRBV5-1
J gene: TRBJ2-7
clone size: NA
D gene: TRBD1
CDR3 DNA: TGCGCCAGCAGCCGGAGCAGGGGGCGTTACGAGCAGTACTTC
CDR3 protein: CASSRSRGRYEQYF

V gene: TRBV20-1
J gene: TRBJ1-2
clone size: NA
D gene: NA
CDR3 DNA: TGCAGTGCGCCCCTCCAGGGCGCCTATGGCTACACCTTC
CDR3 protein: CSAPLQGAYGYTF

V gene: TRBV28
J gene: TRBJ2-7
clone size: many
D gene: NA
CDR3 DNA: TGTGCCAGCAGCCCCTTATCAGCAGGGGCCTACGAGCAGTACTTC
CDR3 protein: CASSPLSAGAYEQYF

V gene: TRBV7-3
J gene: TRBJ2-1
clone size: many
D gene: TRBD2
CDR3 DNA: TGTGCCAGCAGCCTCAACCCTCGTAGCGGGAGCGGCAATGAGCAGTTCTTC
CDR3 protein: CASSLNPRSGSGNEQFF

V gene: TRBV19
J gene: TRBJ1-5
clone size: few
D gene: NA
CDR3 DNA: TGTGCCAGTAGCCCTTCCCCAGGGGCGGGCCAGCCCCAGCATTTT
CDR3 protein: CASSPSPGAGQPQHF

V gene: TRBV9
J gene: TRBJ2-1
clone size: few
D gene: NA
CDR3 DNA: TGTGCCAGCAGCGTAGATTGGGTTTTATACAATGAGCAGTTCTTC
CDR3 protein: CASSVDWVLYNEQFF

V gene: TRBV6-2/TRBV6-3
J gene: TRBJ2-1
clone size: few
D gene: NA
CDR3 DNA: TGTGCCAGCAGTTACGGGGCGGGCAGCTACAATGAGCAGTTCTTC
CDR3 protein: CASSYGAGSYNEQFF

V gene: TRBV3-1
J gene: TRBJ2-1
clone size: many
D gene: NA
CDR3 DNA: TGTGCCAGCAGCCAAGATGGGGTCCCGACCGATGAGCAGTTCTTC
CDR3 protein: CASSQDGVPTDEQFF

V gene: TRBV4-3
J gene: TRBJ2-2
clone size: NA
D gene: NA
CDR3 DNA: TGCGCCAGCAGCCAAGCTGGGGGGCCTTTATACACCGGGGAGCTGTTTTTT
CDR3 protein: CASSQAGGPLYTGELFF

V gene: TRBV29-1
J gene: TRBJ2-7
clone size: NA
D gene: TRBD2
CDR3 DNA: TGCAGCGTTGATGGCGGGAGCTTCTACGAGCAGTACTTC
CDR3 protein: CSVDGGSFYEQYF

V gene: TRBV2
J gene: TRBJ2-7
clone size: many
D gene: NA
CDR3 DNA: TGTGCCAGCACCAGCCTATACGAGCAGTACTTC
CDR3 protein: CASTSLYEQYF

V gene: TRBV4-3
J gene: TRBJ1-1
clone size: NA
D gene: NA
CDR3 DNA: TGCGCCAGCAGCCATCACACCTCGAACACTGAAGCTTTCTTT
CDR3 protein: CASSHHTSNTEAFF

V gene: TRBV5-1
J gene: TRBJ2-7
clone size: many
D gene: TRBD1
CDR3 DNA: TGCGCCAGCAGCTCGGGACAGGGGATGGTGGAGGAGCAGTACTTC
CDR3 protein: CASSSGQGMVEEQYF

V gene: TRBV7-9
J gene: TRBJ1-4
clone size: few
D gene: NA
CDR3 DNA: TGTGCCAGCAGCGAACCGTCGGGTAATGAAAAACTGTTTTTT
CDR3 protein: CASSEPSGNEKLFF

V gene: TRBV12-3/TRBV12-4
J gene: TRBJ2-2
clone size: NA
D gene: NA
CDR3 DNA: TGTGCCTCGGGGCAGGGTAGGACCGGGGAGCTGTTTTTT
CDR3 protein: CASGQGRTGELFF

V gene: TRBV15
J gene: TRBJ2-2
clone size: many
D gene: TRBD1
CDR3 DNA: TGTGCCACCAGCAGAGGGGACAGGGAGGTCGGGGAGCTGTTTTTT
CDR3 protein: CATSRGDREVGELFF

V gene: TRBV7-3
J gene: TRBJ2-7
clone size: many
D gene: NA
CDR3 DNA: TGTGCCAGCAGCCTAACCTCGGGAGAGCAGTACTTC
CDR3 protein: CASSLTSGEQYF

V gene: TRBV6-2/TRBV6-3
J gene: TRBJ1-3
clone size: NA
D gene: NA
CDR3 DNA: TGTGCCAGCAGCTTTAATAATCCGTTCTCTGGAAACACCATATATTTT
CDR3 protein: CASSFNNPFSGNTIYF

V gene: TRBV7-9
J gene: TRBJ2-3
clone size: many
D gene: TRBD2
CDR3 DNA: TGTGCCAGCAGTCAAAACTCCCTCTTTCGGGAGGGCCTCCGCACAGATACGCAGTATTTT
CDR3 protein: CASSQNSLFREGLRTDTQYF

V gene: TRBV11-2
J gene: TRBJ2-2
clone size: NA
D gene: TRBD2
CDR3 DNA: TGTGCCAGCAGCTTATGGACTAGCGGGGACGGGGAGCTGTTTTTT
CDR3 protein: CASSLWTSGDGELFF

V gene: TRBV29-1
J gene: TRBJ2-3
clone size: few
D gene: NA
CDR3 DNA: TGCAGCGTCGAGCATCCGAGGGGCACAGATACGCAGTATTTT
CDR3 protein: CSVEHPRGTDTQYF

V gene: TRBV3-1
J gene: TRBJ1-5
clone size: many
D gene: NA
CDR3 DNA: TGTGCCAGCAGCCCTTATAATAGCAATCAGCCCCAGCATTTT
CDR3 protein: CASSPYNSNQPQHF

V gene: TRBV27
J gene: TRBJ1-2
clone size: many
D gene: NA
CDR3 DNA: TGTGCCAGCAGTTTAGGGACTACGGGCTATGGCTACACCTTC
CDR3 protein: CASSLGTTGYGYTF

V gene: TRBV12-3/TRBV12-4
J gene: TRBJ2-3
clone size: many
D gene: NA
CDR3 DNA: TGTGCCAGCAGCCGACAGAACACAGATACGCAGTATTTT
CDR3 protein: CASSRQNTDTQYF

V gene: TRBV20-1
J gene: TRBJ2-5
clone size: many
D gene: NA
CDR3 DNA: TGCAGTGCCGGGGGGCTGGGGCAAGAGACCCAGTACTTC
CDR3 protein: CSAGGLGQETQYF

V gene: TRBV14
J gene: TRBJ2-1
clone size: NA
D gene: NA
CDR3 DNA: TGTGCCAGCAGCCAAGCTAGGACACCCTACAATGAGCAGTTCTTC
CDR3 protein: CASSQARTPYNEQFF

V gene: TRBV9
J gene: TRBJ2-2
clone size: NA
D gene: NA
CDR3 DNA: TGTGCCAGCAGCGCCGGGCCCCAGAACTCCGGGGAGCTGTTTTTT
CDR3 protein: CASSAGPQNSGELFF

V gene: TRBV18
J gene: TRBJ1-2
clone size: many
D gene: NA
CDR3 DNA: TGTGCCAGCTCCCACCAGCGTTGGGGAGACTATGGCTACACCTTC
CDR3 protein: CASSHQRWGDYGYTF

V gene: TRBV11-2
J gene: TRBJ1-5
clone size: many
D gene: NA
CDR3 DNA: TGTGCCAGCAGCTTAACACAGAGCAATCAGCCCCAGCATTTT
CDR3 protein: CASSLTQSNQPQHF

V gene: TRBV6-1
J gene: TRBJ1-3
clone size: few
D gene: NA
CDR3 DNA: TGTGCCAGCCAGGCAGGGGACGACTCTGGAAACACCATATATTTT
CDR3 protein: CASQAGDDSGNTIYF

V gene: TRBV5-1
J gene: TRBJ2-4
clone size: NA
D gene: NA
CDR3 DNA: TGCGCCAGCAGCTTGGATAGCCGGTTAGCCAAAAACATTCAGTACTTC
CDR3 protein: CASSLDSRLAKNIQYF

V gene: TRBV6-2/TRBV6-3
J gene: TRBJ2-1
clone size: NA
D gene: NA
CDR3 DNA: TGTGCCAGCAGTTACCGCTGGGACCCGGGCGATGAGCAGTTCTTC
CDR3 protein: CASSYRWDPGDEQFF

V gene: TRBV29-1
J gene: TRBJ1-1
clone size: NA
D gene: NA
CDR3 DNA: TGCAGCGCAAAATTATATACGACAGGTACTGAAGCTTTCTTT
CDR3 protein: CSAKLYTTGTEAFF

V gene: TRBV7-2
J gene: TRBJ2-3
clone size: once
D gene: NA
CDR3 DNA: TGTGCCAGCAGACTTGGTAGCACAGATACGCAGTATTTT
CDR3 protein: CASRLGSTDTQYF

V gene: TRBV2
J gene: TRBJ2-7
clone size: many
D gene: NA
CDR3 DNA: TGTGCCAGCAGTGATGTCAGGTTGTCTAAAAACCACGAGCAGTACTTC
CDR3 protein: CASSDVRLSKNHEQYF

V gene: TRBV5-4
J gene: TRBJ2-1
clone size: few
D gene: NA
CDR3 DNA: TGTGCCAGCAGCCGACAGAACTCCTACAATGAGCAGTTCTTC
CDR3 protein: CASSRQNSYNEQFF

V gene: TRBV6-1
J gene: TRBJ1-1
clone size: many
D gene: TRBD1
CDR3 DNA: TGTGCCAGCAGAACGACAGGGGGTGACACTGAAGCTTTCTTT
CDR3 protein: CASRTTGGDTEAFF

V gene: TRBV5-6
J gene: TRBJ2-1
clone size: NA
D gene: NA
CDR3 DNA: TGTGCCAGCAGCTTGGACGGGACATCAGGTGAGCAGTTCTTC
CDR3 protein: CASSLDGTSGEQFF

V gene: TRBV27
J gene: TRBJ2-1
clone size: many
D gene: NA
CDR3 DNA: TGTGCCAGCAGTTTCCGAGGGCCCCGGGACTATGAGCAGTTCTTC
CDR3 protein: CASSFRGPRDYEQFF

V gene: TRBV15
J gene: TRBJ1-1
clone size: many
D gene: TRBD1
CDR3 DNA: TGTGCCACCAGCAGAGGGGACAGGGGTAGGGTAGCTTTCTTT
CDR3 protein: CATSRGDRGRVAFF

V gene: TRBV24-1
J gene: TRBJ2-1
clone size: few
D gene: NA
CDR3 DNA: TGTGCCACCAGGCAGGCAGGGGGGTCCTACAATGAGCAGTTCTTC
CDR3 protein: CATRQAGGSYNEQFF

V gene: TRBV11-2
J gene: TRBJ1-3
clone size: few
D gene: TRBD1
CDR3 DNA: TGTGCCAGCGGACAGGGGGCCGTCTCTGGAAACACCATATATTTT
CDR3 protein: CASGQGAVSGNTIYF

V gene: TRBV4-1
J gene: TRBJ2-1
clone size: NA
D gene: NA
CDR3 DNA: TGCGCCAGCAGCCAGGGGCCCCGTCAGGATGAGCAGTTCTTC
CDR3 protein: CASSQGPRQDEQFF

V gene: TRBV6-2/TRBV6-3
J gene: TRBJ1-2
clone size: many
D gene: TRBD1
CDR3 DNA: TGTGCCAGCAGTGCCTACCTAACGCCCCGGGACAGGGGCTCCGGCTACACCTTC
CDR3 protein: CASSAYLTPRDRGSGYTF

V gene: TRBV24-1
J gene: TRBJ2-2
clone size: NA
D gene: NA
CDR3 DNA: TGTGCCACCAGTGATTTCGTTGGAGGCAGGAACACCGGGGAGCTGTTTTTT
CDR3 protein: CATSDFVGGRNTGELFF

V gene: TRBV6-2/TRBV6-3
J gene: TRBJ2-1
clone size: few
D gene: NA
CDR3 DNA: TGTGCCAGCATCGTCGGGGGACTGTCTAACAATGAGCAGTTCTTC
CDR3 protein: CASIVGGLSNNEQFF

V gene: TRBV9
J gene: TRBJ2-7
clone size: few
D gene: TRBD1
CDR3 DNA: TGTGCCAGCAGCCCCCAGGGAGAGGTCGGGGGACAGGGCCTCGGTGAGTCCTACGAGCAGTACTTC
CDR3 protein: CASSPQGEVGGQGLGESYEQYF

V gene: TRBV2
J gene: TRBJ2-2
clone size: many
D gene: NA
CDR3 DNA: TGTGCCAGCAGTGCCCGGTGGACCATTGTGGACACCGGGGAGCTGTTTTTT
CDR3 protein: CASSARWTIVDTGELFF

V gene: TRBV20-1
J gene: TRBJ2-5
clone size: many
D gene: NA
CDR3 DNA: TGCAGTGCTAGAGATACGAGGGTCGCGGAGACCCAGTACTTC
CDR3 protein: CSARDTRVAETQYF

V gene: TRBV27
J gene: TRBJ2-7
clone size: many
D gene: NA
CDR3 DNA: TGTGCCAGCAGTTTATCGGGGATGTCACAGGGCTCAGGTCCCTCCTACGAGCAGTACTTC
CDR3 protein: CASSLSGMSQGSGPSYEQYF

V gene: TRBV30
J gene: TRBJ2-5
clone size: few
D gene: NA
CDR3 DNA: TGTGCCTGGCGTGAGAGTGGGGAGACCCAGTACTTC
CDR3 protein: CAWRESGETQYF

V gene: TRBV28
J gene: TRBJ2-1
clone size: once
D gene: NA
CDR3 DNA: TGTGCCAGCAGGTCAACCGGGTCGGTTGAGCAGTTCTTC
CDR3 protein: CASRSTGSVEQFF